Below, one TCR beta chain is given with its context. The antigen it recognizes is unknown. Base qualities are missing; no much larger clone stands one base away. The CDR3 regions of human TCRbeta chains were subjected to immunosequencing. Per the source publication's procedure: TCRs in the repertoires were compared against a reference library of SARS-CoV-2-specific TCRs that had been generated with the MIRA antigen-specificity platform. Breadth meant the fraction of unique TCRs that were SARS-CoV-2-associated, whereas depth meant the fraction of total T cells that were SARS-CoV-2-associated. Using the MIRA data, each spike-specific TCR was mapped to the spike region that the TCR reacts to and placed in a CD4 or CD8 class. Log10-transformed breadth and depth values were compared by one-way ANOVA with Sidak's multiple comparisons tests. Held by TCRdb, this immuneACCESS table contains in-frame sequences only and omits some clones. Under half of the omission traces to an unresolved V gene where checked; the cause of the rest is unknown. V, J and clone size were drawn from that table, and D and trimming were deduced from the DNA. Across this sample there are 150,000 to 200,000 clones, with roughly 93% seen only once. Roughly 3.9% of the sample belongs to the ten largest clones.

This sample was included in a study of T cell responses to AZD1222 COVID-19 vaccine (dated by TCRdb to about 2021). About the full investigation: AZD1222 recipients whose second dose came at about 4 weeks and those whose second dose came at about 12 weeks were combined into one group, since spike-specific TCR depth and breadth did not differ between the two schedules. Trial participants were enrolled into age subgroups of 18-55, 56-69 and 70-plus years, which contained around 150, 29 and 61 TCR-sequenced participants, respectively. A total of 230 to 250 trial participants underwent TCR sequencing, of whom roughly 210 had received two doses of AZD1222 and some 26 had received two doses of the MenACWY control vaccine.

The time point label corresponds to: baseline before first vaccination. Samples from vaccinated people were obtained from the UK trials COV001 and COV002, which included a single-blind randomized controlled phase 2/3 trial of AZD1222 (ChAdOx1 nCoV-19) in healthy adults. For TCRbeta chain sequencing, PBMC samples were collected from trial participants at day 0 and at day 28 after the second dose. The research as a whole found: Because no day 14 peak-response samples were available, the repertoires could be characterized only after the peak T cell response. Most participants were white British and females outnumbered males, and the authors suggested that clonal diversity may have been underestimated. Reportedly, close to half of the unique spike-specific TCRs recognized epitopes lying outside the regions that are mutated in the B.1.351 and B.1.1.7 variants. Only five to seven AZD1222 recipients were SARS-CoV-2 seropositive at baseline, limiting conclusions about previously exposed vaccinees. A significant rise in spike-specific TCR breadth and depth was observed after two AZD1222 doses relative to day 0 and relative to MenACWY recipients. CD4 TCRs associated with the vaccine covered the entire spike protein, and the dominant responses were in regions 160-218 and 743-854. The 56-69-year group was small, and its depth increase did not reach significance, likely because of low power.

V has 0 bases trimmed and J has 2 bases trimmed; junction bases matching no gene number 3. CDR1 and CDR2 are read off the germline V gene as SGHRS and YFSETQ. Its CDR3 holds 15 amino acids, cysteine through phenylalanine. The read is trimmed to its CDR3 DNA, 45 bases read in frame from base 1. The sequencing used peripheral blood, collected on day 0 of AZD1222 vaccination. This receptor was obtained from an adult in good health. The chain links TRBV5-1 with TRBJ1-2, with 8 middle bases fitting TRBD1. The DNA sequence reads TGCGCCAGCAGCTTGGTGGCAGGGGGCAACTATGGCTACACCTTC. Its product reads: CASSLVAGGNYGYTF.